The 20 T cell receptor beta chains listed next were all sequenced from one sample in a study of identifying expanded T cells in peripheral blood. TCRdb's copy holds only in-frame clones and misses some; the assay was immunoSEQ multiplex PCR. The sample shows 75,000 to 90,000 clones, almost 85% of them seen only once. Sequenced: blood. The receptors come from a person aged 18-70 years in good health.

This clone was observed a single time. V usage is TRBV7-6 and J usage is TRBJ1-5; 9 nucleotides align to TRBD1. Germline V gene lookup returns CDR1 SGHVS and CDR2 FNYEAQ. With V trimmed by 5 bases and J by 3 bases, 11 bases remained unmatched. This CDR3 comprises 17 residues. The CDR3 DNA follows: TGTGCCAGCAGCCCGGTCCCGGGACAGGGCAACAATCAGCCCCAGCATTTT. This gives the protein CASSPVPGQGNNQPQHF.

This sequence joins TRBV2 and TRBJ2-7; D unresolved. Germline V gene data show CDR1 as SNHLY and CDR2 as FYNNEI. The V gene lost 5 bases and the J gene lost 0 bases, with 5 bases spanning the gap. This CDR3 is built from 12 residues. The CDR3 here is CASSPFSYEQYF. Here the CDR3 DNA reads TGTGCCAGCAGTCCCTTCTCCTACGAGCAGTACTTC.

This clone was seen a single time. The genes are TRBV2 and TRBJ2-7; tentatively, D is TRBD2 (6 bases). The V gene's germline CDR1 is SNHLY and CDR2 FYNNEI. Trimming cost V 6 bases and J 5 bases, with 14 bases left between them. CDR3 size: 13 residues. CDR3 nucleotides: TGTGCCAGCAGGCGGGACCGCGGGAACGAGCAGTACTTC. Translated, it gives CASRRDRGNEQYF.

The chain couples TRBV7-2 to TRBJ2-7; 9 positions agree with TRBD1. The CDR3 runs to 14 residues. Germline V lookup: CDR1 SGHTA, CDR2 FQGNSA. With 4 bases clipped from V and 3 bases from J, the junction kept 4 bases outside the gene matches. The chain's CDR3 is CASSYDRGYYEQYF. The CDR3 nucleotides read TGTGCCAGCAGCTATGACAGGGGGTACTACGAGCAGTACTTC.

This clone was observed a single time. The chain carries TRBV13 and TRBJ1-1; D remains ambiguous. CDR3 size: 14 residues. V shed 3 bases and J shed 0 bases, with 8 bases lying between them. From germline, CDR1 is PRHDT and CDR2 FYEKMQ (reference sequence). CDR3 loop: CASSLFKLNTEAFF. CDR3 coding DNA: TGTGCCAGCAGCTTGTTCAAATTGAACACTGAAGCTTTCTTT.

This sequence joins TRBV27 and TRBJ2-3; D gene unclear. Germline CDR1 is MNHEY and CDR2 is SMNVEV (reference sequence). Trimming cost V 5 bases and J 2 bases, with 17 bases left between them. The CDR3 contains 16 residues. CDR3 region: CASSAYSRKNTDTQYF. CDR3 nucleotide sequence: TGTGCCAGCAGTGCCTACTCGCGAAAGAACACAGATACGCAGTATTTT.

In its sample, this clone was seen a few times. The chain has TRBV6-5 and TRBJ2-3; D not certain. Germline CDR1 and CDR2: MNHEY and SVGAGI. V was pared by 6 bases and J by 0 bases, with 13 bases between. The CDR3 totals 15 residues. The CDR3 spells CASSPQSISTDTQYF. CDR3 DNA: TGTGCCAGCAGCCCTCAAAGCATTAGCACAGATACGCAGTATTTT.

The chain is built from TRBV5-6 and TRBJ2-1; a possible D gene is TRBD2 (6 bases). The germline V and J ends were trimmed by 2 bases and 6 bases, with 18 bases remaining between them. Germline CDR1 and CDR2: SGHDT and YYEEEE. The CDR3 is 16 amino acids. CDR3 sequence (DNA): TGTGCCAGCAGCTTCTACGAACCCGGGAGATTCAATGAGCAGTTCTTC. This codes for CASSFYEPGRFNEQFF.

V gene TRBV30 combines with J gene TRBJ2-4; D call uncertain. The length of the CDR3 is 14 residues. Germline V lookup: CDR1 GTSNPN, CDR2 SVGIG (reference sequence). The ends were cut back, 3 bases at V and 0 bases at J, with 9 bases in the middle. The CDR3 loop reads CAWSVIGAKNIQYF. The CDR3 DNA follows: TGTGCCTGGAGCGTTATCGGAGCCAAAAACATTCAGTACTTC.

CDR3 sequence: CASSPPSTGWKTQYF. The DNA for the CDR3 is TGTGCCAGCAGTCCACCCTCGACAGGGTGGAAGACCCAGTACTTC. The chain links TRBV28 to TRBJ2-5; 7 positions agree with TRBD1. The CDR3 consists of 15 residues. The V segment lost 5 bases and the J segment 6 bases; nucleotides outside the gene matches: 12. The germline gives CDR1 MDHEN, CDR2 SYDVKM.

The CDR3 sequence: CASSLAADGTQYF. The CDR3 DNA reads as TGTGCCAGCAGCTTAGCGGCGGATGGTACGCAGTATTTT. The V gene is TRBV11-3, the J gene TRBJ2-3; no clear D gene. Trimming took off 1 base at V and 8 bases at J, with 10 bases between the two ends. CDR1 SGHNT and CDR2 YENEEA come from the germline V gene. The CDR3 extends over 13 amino acids.

V gene TRBV10-3 combines with J gene TRBJ2-1; 10 positions match TRBD2. Unmatched junction bases numbered 9, after V lost 6 bases and J lost 7 bases. This CDR3 spans 15 amino acids. Germline V gene sequence: CDR1 ENHRY, CDR2 SYGVKD. The CDR3 DNA follows: TGTGCCATCAGATCCTCTAGCGGGAGTTTTAATGAGCAGTTCTTC. The encoded protein is CAIRSSSGSFNEQFF.

The V call is TRBV5-1, the J call TRBJ2-3; 12 bases match TRBD2. Germline V gene sequence: CDR1 SGHRS, CDR2 YFSETQ. This CDR3 contains 17 residues. With V trimmed by 4 bases and J by 4 bases, 10 bases remained unmatched. CDR3 residues: CASSPNGLAGSADTQYF. The DNA of the CDR3 is TGCGCCAGCAGCCCCAACGGACTAGCGGGATCGGCAGATACGCAGTATTTT.

The J gene is TRBJ1-1, the V gene TRBV18; 12 bases line up with TRBD1. This CDR3 region has 16 residues. Germline values: CDR1 KGHSH, CDR2 LQKENI. Trimming removed 3 bases from V and 4 bases from J; junction bases left unmatched: 6. The CDR3 region has the DNA TGTGCCAGCTCACCCATGGGACAGGGGGCCGGCACTGAAGCTTTCTTT. As protein: CASSPMGQGAGTEAFF.

This sequence joins TRBV4-1 and TRBJ2-2; the D gene is possibly TRBD2 (6 bases). This CDR3 region has 16 residues. Trimming left V 0 bases short and J 5 bases short, with 13 bases between. Germline values: CDR1 MGHRA, CDR2 YSYEKL. The CDR3 DNA reads TGCGCCAGCAGCCAAGATCTTAGGGCGGGAACCGGGGAGCTGTTTTTT. Encoded protein: CASSQDLRAGTGELFF.

This chain links TRBV4-2 with TRBJ2-7; 11 bases map to TRBD2. Trimming removed 1 base from V and 3 bases from J; junction bases left unmatched: 5. Germline V gene sequence: CDR1 LGHNA, CDR2 YNFKEQ. The CDR3 is made up of 16 amino acids. Written as DNA, the CDR3 is TGTGCCAGCAGCCAAGTTAGCGGGAGGGGTTACTACGAGCAGTACTTC. Amino acids: CASSQVSGRGYYEQYF.

The J gene is TRBJ1-2, the V gene TRBV6-5; 10 nucleotides match TRBD1. V lost 7 bases to trimming and J lost 8 bases; unmatched junction nucleotides: 13. CDR1 is MNHEY and CDR2 is SVGAGI in the germline V gene. This CDR3 has 15 residues. This CDR3 reads CASIGSGQGRAGYTF. The CDR3 nucleotides read TGTGCCAGCATCGGATCGGGACAGGGGAGGGCCGGCTACACCTTC.

This chain links TRBV2 with TRBJ2-7; 7 bases are a match to TRBD1. The CDR3 extends over 15 amino acids. The germline V gene encodes CDR1 SNHLY and CDR2 FYNNEI. The J segment lost 0 bases and the V segment lost 6 bases, leaving 8 bases of the junction unmatched. This CDR3 is CASRQEQGSSYEQYF. The CDR3 DNA follows: TGTGCCAGCAGACAAGAACAGGGGAGCTCCTACGAGCAGTACTTC.

V and J are TRBV10-3 and TRBJ1-4; D ambiguous. The V and J ends lost 3 bases and 2 bases respectively, with 10 bases between them. The CDR3 covers 15 residues. Germline CDR1 and CDR2: ENHRY and SYGVKD. The chain's CDR3 is CAISEGRATNEKLFF. DNA of the CDR3: TGTGCCATCAGTGAAGGGAGGGCCACTAATGAAAAACTGTTTTTT.

V and J are TRBV10-3 and TRBJ1-1; 7 bases align to TRBD1. The CDR3 spans 17 residues. Germline CDR1 reads ENHRY; CDR2 reads SYGVKD. V dropped 0 bases and J dropped 0; count of bases not matched to a gene: 7. CDR3 protein: CAISESTWGQMNTEAFF. The CDR3 DNA reads as TGTGCCATCAGTGAGTCGACTTGGGGACAGATGAACACTGAAGCTTTCTTT.